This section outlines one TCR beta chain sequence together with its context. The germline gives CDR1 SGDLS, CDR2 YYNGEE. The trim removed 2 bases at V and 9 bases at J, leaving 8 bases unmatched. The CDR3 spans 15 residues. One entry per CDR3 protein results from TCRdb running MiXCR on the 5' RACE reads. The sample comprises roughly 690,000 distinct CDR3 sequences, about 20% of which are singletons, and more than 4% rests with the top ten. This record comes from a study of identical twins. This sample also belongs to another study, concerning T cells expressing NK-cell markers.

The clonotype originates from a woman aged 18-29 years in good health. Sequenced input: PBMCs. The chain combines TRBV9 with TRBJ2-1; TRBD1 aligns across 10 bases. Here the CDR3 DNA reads TGTGCCAGCAGCGTTTCCTGGACAGGGGGAAGTGAGCAGTTCTTC. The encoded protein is CASSVSWTGGSEQFF.